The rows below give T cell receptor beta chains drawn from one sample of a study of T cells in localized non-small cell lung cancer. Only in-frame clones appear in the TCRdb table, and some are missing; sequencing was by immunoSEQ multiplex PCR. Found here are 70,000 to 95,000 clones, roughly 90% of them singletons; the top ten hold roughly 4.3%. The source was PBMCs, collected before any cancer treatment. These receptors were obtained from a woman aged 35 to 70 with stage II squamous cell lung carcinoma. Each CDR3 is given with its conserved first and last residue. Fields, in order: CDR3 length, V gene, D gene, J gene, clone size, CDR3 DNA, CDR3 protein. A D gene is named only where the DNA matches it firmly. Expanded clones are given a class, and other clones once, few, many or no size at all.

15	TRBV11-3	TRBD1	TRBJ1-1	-	TGTGCCAGCAGCGCAGGACAGGGAACGGCTCGGGAAGCTTTCTTT	CASSAGQGTAREAFF
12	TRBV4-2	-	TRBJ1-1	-	TGTGCCAGCAGCCAAGATACCGGGGAGGCTTTCTTT	CASSQDTGEAFF
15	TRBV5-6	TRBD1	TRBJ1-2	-	TGTGCCAGCAGCTTCGGTGGGGCAGGGGGCCTTGGCTACACCTTC	CASSFGGAGGLGYTF
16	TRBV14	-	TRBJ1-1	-	TGTGCCAGCAGCCTCTCCCGGGCCAAGGGACGTACTGAAGCTTTCTTT	CASSLSRAKGRTEAFF
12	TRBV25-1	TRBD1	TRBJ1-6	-	TGTGCCAGCAACAGGGGGGGATCACCCCTCCACTTT	CASNRGGSPLHF
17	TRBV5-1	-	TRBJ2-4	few	TGCGCCAGCGCTCCCAAACCTACCAAGGGAGGCAAAAACATTCAGTACTTC	CASAPKPTKGGKNIQYF
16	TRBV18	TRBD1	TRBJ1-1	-	TGTGCCAGCTCACCAATTGGGACAGGGGTTAACACTGAAGCTTTCTTT	CASSPIGTGVNTEAFF
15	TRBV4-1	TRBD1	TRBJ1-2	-	TGCGCCAGCAGCCAAGTTTCGCGGGACAGCTATGGCTACACCTTC	CASSQVSRDSYGYTF
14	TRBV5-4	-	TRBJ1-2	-	TGTGCCAGCAGCCCGCCAGACCGGGGCAAAGGCTACACCTTC	CASSPPDRGKGYTF
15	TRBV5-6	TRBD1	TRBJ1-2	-	TGTGCCAGCAGCTTGGCCTCTGACAGGGACTATGGCTACACCTTC	CASSLASDRDYGYTF
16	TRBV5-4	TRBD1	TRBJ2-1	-	TGTGCCAGCAGCCTATCATCCGGGACAGTAAACAATGAGCAGTTCTTC	CASSLSSGTVNNEQFF
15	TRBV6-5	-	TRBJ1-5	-	TGTGCCAGCACCCCCTACGTGCACAGCAATCAGCCCCAGCATTTT	CASTPYVHSNQPQHF
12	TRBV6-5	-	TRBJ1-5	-	TGTGCCAGCAGAAATGGGAATCAGCCCCAGCATTTT	CASRNGNQPQHF
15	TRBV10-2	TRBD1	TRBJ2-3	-	TGCGCCAGCACCGCTGGGGGACAGGGCAAAAATACGCAGTATTTT	CASTAGGQGKNTQYF
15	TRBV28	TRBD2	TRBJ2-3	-	TGTGCCAGCAGTTTCGCGGGAGGAAGTGCAGATACGCAGTATTTT	CASSFAGGSADTQYF
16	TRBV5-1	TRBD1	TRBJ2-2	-	TGCGCCAGCAGCGCTGGACAGGGATCGAACACCGGGGAGCTGTTTTTT	CASSAGQGSNTGELFF
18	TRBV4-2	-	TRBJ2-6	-	TGTGCCAGCAGTTCAGGAGGGGGAGCCATCGCTGGGGCCAACGTCCTGACTTTC	CASSSGGGAIAGANVLTF
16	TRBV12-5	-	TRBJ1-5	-	TGTGCTAGTGGCCCGCCCGGGGGGCAGAGCAATCAGCCCCAGCATTTT	CASGPPGGQSNQPQHF
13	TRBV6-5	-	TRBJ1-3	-	TGTGCCAGCAGTCAGGGTCTAAGAAACACCATATATTTT	CASSQGLRNTIYF
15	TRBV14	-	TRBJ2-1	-	TGTGCCAGCAGCCCAGGGACTGCACCAGTTTATGAGCAGTTCTTC	CASSPGTAPVYEQFF
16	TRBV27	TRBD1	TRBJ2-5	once	TGTGCCAGCAGTCCCCAACAGGGGTCTCCTCAAGAGACCCAGTACTTC	CASSPQQGSPQETQYF
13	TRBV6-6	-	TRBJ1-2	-	TGTGCCAGCAGGAGGGCCTCTAACTATGGCTACACCTTC	CASRRASNYGYTF
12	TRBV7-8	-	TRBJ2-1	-	TGTGCCAGCAGCTCCCGGAAGACAAAGCAGTTCTTC	CASSSRKTKQFF
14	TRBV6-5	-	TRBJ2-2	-	TGTGCCAGCAGTCAGGGACCTTTCACCGGGGAGCTGTTTTTT	CASSQGPFTGELFF
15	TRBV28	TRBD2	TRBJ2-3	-	TGTGCCAGCAGGTTGCTAGCGGGACTCACAGATACGCAGTATTTT	CASRLLAGLTDTQYF
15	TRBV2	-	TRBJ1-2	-	TGTGCCAGCCTAGGGGGACCATCGCCGGTACATGGCTACACCTTC	CASLGGPSPVHGYTF
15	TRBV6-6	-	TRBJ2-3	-	TGTGCCAGCAGTTACTCGAGTTCCCGTTCCGATACGCAGTATTTT	CASSYSSSRSDTQYF
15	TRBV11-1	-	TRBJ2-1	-	TGTGCCAGCAGCTGGGGAGGAGACCAGTACAATGAGCAGTTCTTC	CASSWGGDQYNEQFF
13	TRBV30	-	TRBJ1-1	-	TGTGCCTGGAACAACAGGGCGAACACTGAAGCTTTCTTT	CAWNNRANTEAFF
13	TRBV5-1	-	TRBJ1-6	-	TGCGCCAGCAGCTTGACCGATAATTCACCCCTCCACTTT	CASSLTDNSPLHF
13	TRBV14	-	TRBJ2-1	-	TGTGCCAGCAGCCCCCTTGGGTCAGCCAAAGCGTTCTTC	CASSPLGSAKAFF
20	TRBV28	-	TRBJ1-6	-	TGTGCCAGCAGCCAACCTTGGGGTGACAGCCCGAGCTCCTATAATTCACCCCTCCACTTT	CASSQPWGDSPSSYNSPLHF
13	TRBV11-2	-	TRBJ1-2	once	TGTGCCAGCAGCTTAGGGCACCTCTATGGCTACACCTTC	CASSLGHLYGYTF
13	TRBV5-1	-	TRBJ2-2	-	TGCGCCAGCAGCTTGGGCGGGTCCGGGGAGCTGTTTTTT	CASSLGGSGELFF
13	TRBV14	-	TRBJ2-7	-	TGTGCCAGCAGCCAAGATTTGGCGGGCGAGCAGTACTTC	CASSQDLAGEQYF
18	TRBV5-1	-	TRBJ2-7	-	TGCGCCAGCAGCTTGGGTTGGGGTAAGACTACTAGCTCCTACGAGCAGTACTTC	CASSLGWGKTTSSYEQYF
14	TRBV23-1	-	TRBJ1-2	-	TGCGCCAGCAGTCTAACCCAGGGATCCTATGGCTACACCTTC	CASSLTQGSYGYTF
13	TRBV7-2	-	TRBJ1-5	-	TGTGCCAGCAGCTTAGATGGCAATCAGCCCCAGCATTTT	CASSLDGNQPQHF
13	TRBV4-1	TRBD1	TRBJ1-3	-	TGCGCCAGCAGCCAACTCAGGGGGCACACCATATATTTT	CASSQLRGHTIYF
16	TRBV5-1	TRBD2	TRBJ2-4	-	TGCGCCAGCAGCCCGAAGCGGGAGACGGCCAAAAACATTCAGTACTTC	CASSPKRETAKNIQYF
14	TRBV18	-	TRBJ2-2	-	TGTGCCAGCTCCGGCGGGCGGAACACCGGGGAGCTGTTTTTT	CASSGGRNTGELFF
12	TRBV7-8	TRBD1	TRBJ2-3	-	TGTGCCAGCGGCGACAGGGCAAATACGCAGTATTTT	CASGDRANTQYF
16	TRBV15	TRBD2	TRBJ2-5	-	TGTGCCACCAGCAGAGGTAGCGGGAGAGGAGTGGAGACCCAGTACTTC	CATSRGSGRGVETQYF